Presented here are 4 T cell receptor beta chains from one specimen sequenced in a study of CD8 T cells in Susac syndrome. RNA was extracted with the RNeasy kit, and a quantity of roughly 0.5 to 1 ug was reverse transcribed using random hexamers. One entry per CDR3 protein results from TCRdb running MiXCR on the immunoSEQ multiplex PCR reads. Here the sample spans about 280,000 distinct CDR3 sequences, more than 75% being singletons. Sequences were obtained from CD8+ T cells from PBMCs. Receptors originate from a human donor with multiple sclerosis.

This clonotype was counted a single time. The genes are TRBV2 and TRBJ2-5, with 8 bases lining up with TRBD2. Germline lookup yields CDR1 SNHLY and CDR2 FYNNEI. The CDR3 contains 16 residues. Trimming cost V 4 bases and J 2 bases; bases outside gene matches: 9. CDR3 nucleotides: TGTGCCAGCAGTGGAAGACTAGCGAGGGATCAAGAGACCCAGTACTTC. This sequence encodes CASSGRLARDQETQYF.

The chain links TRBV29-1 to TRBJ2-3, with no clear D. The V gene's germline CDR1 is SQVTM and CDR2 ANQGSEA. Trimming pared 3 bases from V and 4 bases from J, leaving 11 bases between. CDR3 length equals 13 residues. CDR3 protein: CSVDGQAPDTQYF. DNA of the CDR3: TGCAGCGTTGACGGTCAGGCCCCAGATACGCAGTATTTT.

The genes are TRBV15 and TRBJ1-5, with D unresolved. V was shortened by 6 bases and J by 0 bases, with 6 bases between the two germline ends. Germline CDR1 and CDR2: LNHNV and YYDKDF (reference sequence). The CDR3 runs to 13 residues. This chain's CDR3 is CATRSGSNQPQHF. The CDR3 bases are TGTGCCACCAGATCGGGTAGCAATCAGCCCCAGCATTTT.

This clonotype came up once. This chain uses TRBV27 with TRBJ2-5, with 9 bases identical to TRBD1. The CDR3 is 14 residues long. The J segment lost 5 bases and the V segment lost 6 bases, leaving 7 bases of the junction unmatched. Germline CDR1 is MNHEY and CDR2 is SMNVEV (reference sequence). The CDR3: CASSLTGGWETQYF. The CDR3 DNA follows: TGTGCCAGCAGCCTTACAGGGGGCTGGGAGACCCAGTACTTC.